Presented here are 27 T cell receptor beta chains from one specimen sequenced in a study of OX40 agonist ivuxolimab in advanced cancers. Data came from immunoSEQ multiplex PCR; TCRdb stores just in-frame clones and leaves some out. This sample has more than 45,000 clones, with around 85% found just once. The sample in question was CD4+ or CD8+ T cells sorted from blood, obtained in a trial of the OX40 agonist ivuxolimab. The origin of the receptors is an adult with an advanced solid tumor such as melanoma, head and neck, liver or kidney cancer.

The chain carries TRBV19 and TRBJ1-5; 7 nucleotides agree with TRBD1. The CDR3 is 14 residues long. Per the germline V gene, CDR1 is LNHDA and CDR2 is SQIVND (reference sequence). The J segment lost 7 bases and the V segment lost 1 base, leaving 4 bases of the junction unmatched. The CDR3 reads CASSIARGYQPQHF. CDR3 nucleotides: TGTGCCAGTAGTATAGCCAGGGGGTACCAGCCCCAGCATTTT. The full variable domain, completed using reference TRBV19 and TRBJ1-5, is DGGITQSPKYLFRKEGQNVTLSCEQNLNHDAMYWYRQDPGQGLRLIYYSQIVNDFQKGDIAEGYSVSREKKESFPLTVTSAQKNPTAFYLCASSIARGYQPQHFGDGTRLSIL.

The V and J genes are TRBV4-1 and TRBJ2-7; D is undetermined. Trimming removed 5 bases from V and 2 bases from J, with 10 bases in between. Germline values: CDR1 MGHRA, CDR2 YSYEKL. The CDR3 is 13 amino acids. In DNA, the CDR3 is TGCGCCAGCAGCTTCGACCCAACCTACGAGCAGTACTTC. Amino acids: CASSFDPTYEQYF.

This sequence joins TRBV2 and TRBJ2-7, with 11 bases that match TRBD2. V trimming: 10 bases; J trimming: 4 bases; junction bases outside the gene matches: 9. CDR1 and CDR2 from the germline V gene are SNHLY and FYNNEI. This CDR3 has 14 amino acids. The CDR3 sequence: CATQGASGRYEQYF. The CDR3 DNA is TGTGCCACCCAGGGAGCTAGCGGGAGGTACGAGCAGTACTTC.

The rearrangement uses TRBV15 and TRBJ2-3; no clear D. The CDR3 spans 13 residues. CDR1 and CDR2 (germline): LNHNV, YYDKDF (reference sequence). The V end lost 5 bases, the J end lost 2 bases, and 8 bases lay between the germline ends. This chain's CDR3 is CATSGRDTDTQYF. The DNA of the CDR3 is TGTGCCACCAGCGGTAGAGACACAGATACGCAGTATTTT.

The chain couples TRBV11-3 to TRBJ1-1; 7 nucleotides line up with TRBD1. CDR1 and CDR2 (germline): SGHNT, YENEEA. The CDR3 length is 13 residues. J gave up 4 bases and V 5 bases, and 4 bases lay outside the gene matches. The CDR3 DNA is TGTGCCAGCAGCCCGGACAGGACCACTGAAGCTTTCTTT. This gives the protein CASSPDRTTEAFF.

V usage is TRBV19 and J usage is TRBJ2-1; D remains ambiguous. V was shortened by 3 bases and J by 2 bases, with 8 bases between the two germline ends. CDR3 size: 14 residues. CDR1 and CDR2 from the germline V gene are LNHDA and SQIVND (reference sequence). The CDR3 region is CASSIGLTYNEQFF. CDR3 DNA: TGTGCCAGTAGTATTGGGCTGACCTACAATGAGCAGTTCTTC. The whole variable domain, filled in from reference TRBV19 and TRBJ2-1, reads DGGITQSPKYLFRKEGQNVTLSCEQNLNHDAMYWYRQDPGQGLRLIYYSQIVNDFQKGDIAEGYSVSREKKESFPLTVTSAQKNPTAFYLCASSIGLTYNEQFFGPGTRLTVL.

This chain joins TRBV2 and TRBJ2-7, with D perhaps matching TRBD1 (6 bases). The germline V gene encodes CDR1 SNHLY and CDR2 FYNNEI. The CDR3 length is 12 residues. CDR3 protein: CAGAPRAYEQYF. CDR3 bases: TGTGCGGGGGCCCCCCGAGCCTACGAGCAGTACTTC.

CDR3 in amino acids: CASSHGTGDLNTEAFF. CDR3 sequence (DNA): TGCGCCAGCAGTCATGGGACAGGGGATCTGAACACTGAAGCTTTCTTT. The genes are TRBV10-1 and TRBJ1-1, with TRBD1 matching 10 bases. Germline V gene sequence: CDR1 WNHNN, CDR2 SYGVQD (reference sequence). Trimming at V came to 5 bases and at J to 0 bases, leaving 6 bases not matched to a gene. This CDR3 spans 16 amino acids.

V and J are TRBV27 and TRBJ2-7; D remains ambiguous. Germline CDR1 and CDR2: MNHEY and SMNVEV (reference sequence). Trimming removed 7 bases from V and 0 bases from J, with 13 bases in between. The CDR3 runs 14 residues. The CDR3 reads CASTLKLRSYEQYF. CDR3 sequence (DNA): TGTGCCAGCACACTAAAACTGCGCTCCTACGAGCAGTACTTC.

CDR3 nucleotide sequence: TGCGCCAGTTCCGGACAGAACACCGGGGAGCTGTTTTTT. Amino acids: CASSGQNTGELFF. J is TRBJ2-2 and V is TRBV4-1; tentative D call: TRBD1 (5 bases). Trimming removed 9 bases at V and 1 base at J, with 9 bases between. The CDR3 is 13 amino acids. From germline, CDR1 is MGHRA and CDR2 YSYEKL.

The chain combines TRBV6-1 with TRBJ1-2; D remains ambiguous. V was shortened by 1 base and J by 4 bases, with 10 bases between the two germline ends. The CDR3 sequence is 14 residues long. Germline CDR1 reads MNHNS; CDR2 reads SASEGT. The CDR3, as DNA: TGTGCCAGCAGTGAAGAGGACGTTCTCTATGGCTACACCTTC. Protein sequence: CASSEEDVLYGYTF.

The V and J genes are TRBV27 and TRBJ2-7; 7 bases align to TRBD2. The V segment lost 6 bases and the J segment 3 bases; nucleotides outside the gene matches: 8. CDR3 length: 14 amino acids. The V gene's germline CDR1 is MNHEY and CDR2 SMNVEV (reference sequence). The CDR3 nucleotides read TGTGCCAGCAGCCCCCTGACTAGCTTCTACGAGCAGTACTTC. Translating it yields CASSPLTSFYEQYF.

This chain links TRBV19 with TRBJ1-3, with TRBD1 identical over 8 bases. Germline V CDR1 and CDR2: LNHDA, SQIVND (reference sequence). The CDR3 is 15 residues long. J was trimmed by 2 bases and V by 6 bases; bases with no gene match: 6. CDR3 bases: TGTGCCAGTAGCACCTCGACAGGGGCTGGAAACACCATATATTTT. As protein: CASSTSTGAGNTIYF.

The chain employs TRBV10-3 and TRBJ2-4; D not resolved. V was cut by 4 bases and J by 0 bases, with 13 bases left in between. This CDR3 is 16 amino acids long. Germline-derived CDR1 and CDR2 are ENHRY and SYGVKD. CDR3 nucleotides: TGTGCCATCAGTGTAGGTAGCCCTATAGCCAAAAACATTCAGTACTTC. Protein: CAISVGSPIAKNIQYF.

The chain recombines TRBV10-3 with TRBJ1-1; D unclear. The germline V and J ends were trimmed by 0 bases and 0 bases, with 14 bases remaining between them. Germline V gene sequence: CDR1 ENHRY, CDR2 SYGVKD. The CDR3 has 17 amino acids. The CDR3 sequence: CAISESVSTLVNTEAFF. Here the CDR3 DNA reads TGTGCCATCAGTGAGTCGGTGAGCACTCTGGTGAACACTGAAGCTTTCTTT.

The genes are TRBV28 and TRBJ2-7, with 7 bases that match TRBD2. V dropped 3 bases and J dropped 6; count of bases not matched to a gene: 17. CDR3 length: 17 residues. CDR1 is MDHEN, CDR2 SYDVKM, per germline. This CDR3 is CASSLGGSGAFSGEQYF. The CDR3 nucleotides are TGTGCCAGCAGTTTGGGCGGGAGCGGGGCTTTTTCCGGCGAGCAGTACTTC.

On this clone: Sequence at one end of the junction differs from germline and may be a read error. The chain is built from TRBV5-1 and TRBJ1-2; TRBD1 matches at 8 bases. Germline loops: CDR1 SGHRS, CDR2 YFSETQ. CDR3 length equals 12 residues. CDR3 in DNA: TGCGCCGGCAGCTTGGGACAGGCGGGCTACACCTTC. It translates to CAGSLGQAGYTF. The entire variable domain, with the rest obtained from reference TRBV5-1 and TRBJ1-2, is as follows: KAGVTQTPRYLIKTRGQQVTLSCSPISGHRSVSWYQQTPGQGLQFLFEYFSETQRNKGNFPGRFSGRQFSNSRSEMNVSTLELGDSALYLCAGSLGQAGYTFGSGTRLTVV.

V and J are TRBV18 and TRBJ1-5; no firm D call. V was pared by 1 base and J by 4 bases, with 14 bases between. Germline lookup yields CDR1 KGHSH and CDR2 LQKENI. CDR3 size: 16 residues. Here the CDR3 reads CASSPRSSGLNQPQHF. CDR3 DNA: TGTGCCAGCTCACCACGGTCCAGTGGACTTAATCAGCCCCAGCATTTT.

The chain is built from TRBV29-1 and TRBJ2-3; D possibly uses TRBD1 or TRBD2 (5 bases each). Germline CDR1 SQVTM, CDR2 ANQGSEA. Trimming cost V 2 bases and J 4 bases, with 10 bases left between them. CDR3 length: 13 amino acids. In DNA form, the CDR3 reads TGCAGCGTTGAAACTAGGGGTGCAGATACGCAGTATTTT. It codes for CSVETRGADTQYF.

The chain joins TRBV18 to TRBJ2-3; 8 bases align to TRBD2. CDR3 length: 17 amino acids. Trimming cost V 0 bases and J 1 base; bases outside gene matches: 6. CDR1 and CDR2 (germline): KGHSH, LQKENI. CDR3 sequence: CASSPPGRGAGTDTQYF. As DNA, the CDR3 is TGTGCCAGCTCACCACCTGGGCGGGGGGCTGGCACAGATACGCAGTATTTT.

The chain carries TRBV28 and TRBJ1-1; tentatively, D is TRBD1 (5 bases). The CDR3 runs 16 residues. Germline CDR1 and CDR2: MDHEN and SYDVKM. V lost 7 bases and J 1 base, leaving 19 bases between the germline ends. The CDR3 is CASTRDPPGSNTEAFF. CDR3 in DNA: TGTGCCAGCACCAGGGACCCCCCAGGGTCGAACACTGAAGCTTTCTTT.

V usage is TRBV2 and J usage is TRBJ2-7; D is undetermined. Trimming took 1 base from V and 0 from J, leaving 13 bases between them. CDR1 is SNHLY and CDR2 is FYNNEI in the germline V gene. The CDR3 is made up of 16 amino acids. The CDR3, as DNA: TGTGCCAGCAGTGAAGGACCCGCTCCGACCTCCTACGAGCAGTACTTC. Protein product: CASSEGPAPTSYEQYF.

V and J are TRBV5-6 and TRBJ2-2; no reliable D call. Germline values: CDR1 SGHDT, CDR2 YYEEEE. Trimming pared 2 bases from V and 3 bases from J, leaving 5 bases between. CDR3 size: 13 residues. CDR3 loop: CASSFPDTGELFF. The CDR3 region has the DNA TGTGCCAGCAGCTTCCCAGACACCGGGGAGCTGTTTTTT. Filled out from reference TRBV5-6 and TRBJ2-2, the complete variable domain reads DAGVTQSPTHLIKTRGQQVTLRCSPKSGHDTVSWYQQALGQGPQFIFQYYEEEERQRGNFPDRFSGHQFPNYSSELNVNALLLGDSALYLCASSFPDTGELFFGEGSRLTVL.

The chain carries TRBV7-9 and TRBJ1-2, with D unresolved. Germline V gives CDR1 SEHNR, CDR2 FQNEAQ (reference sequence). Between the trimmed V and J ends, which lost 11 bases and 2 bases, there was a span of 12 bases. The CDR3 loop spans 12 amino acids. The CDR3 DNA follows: TGTGCCCCCCGGGAGTTAAACTATGGCTACACCTTC. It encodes CAPRELNYGYTF.

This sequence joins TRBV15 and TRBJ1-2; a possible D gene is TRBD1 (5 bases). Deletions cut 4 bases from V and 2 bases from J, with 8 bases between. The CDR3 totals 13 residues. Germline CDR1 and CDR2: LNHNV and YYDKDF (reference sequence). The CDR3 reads CATSNQGNYGYTF. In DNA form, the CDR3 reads TGTGCCACCAGCAACCAGGGAAACTATGGCTACACCTTC.

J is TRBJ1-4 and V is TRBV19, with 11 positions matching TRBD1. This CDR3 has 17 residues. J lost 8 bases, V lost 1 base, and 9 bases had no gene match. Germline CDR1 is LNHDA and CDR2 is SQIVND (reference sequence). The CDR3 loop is CASSIGFGTGGEEKLFF. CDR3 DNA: TGTGCCAGTAGTATAGGTTTCGGGACAGGGGGAGAGGAAAAACTGTTTTTT.

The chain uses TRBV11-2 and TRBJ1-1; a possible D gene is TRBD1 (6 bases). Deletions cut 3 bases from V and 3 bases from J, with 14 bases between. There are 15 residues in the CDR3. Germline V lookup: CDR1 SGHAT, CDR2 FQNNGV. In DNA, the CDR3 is TGTGCCAGCAGCTTCTCCCGGACAGCCTACACTGAAGCTTTCTTT. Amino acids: CASSFSRTAYTEAFF.